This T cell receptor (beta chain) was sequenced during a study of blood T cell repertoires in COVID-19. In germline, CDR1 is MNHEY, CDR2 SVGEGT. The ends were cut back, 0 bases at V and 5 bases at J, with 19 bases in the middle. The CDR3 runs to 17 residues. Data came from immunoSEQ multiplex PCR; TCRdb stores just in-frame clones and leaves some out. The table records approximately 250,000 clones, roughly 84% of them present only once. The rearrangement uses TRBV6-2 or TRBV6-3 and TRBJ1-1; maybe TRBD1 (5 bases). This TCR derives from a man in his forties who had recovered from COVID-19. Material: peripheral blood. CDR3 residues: CASSYSAGLEPKTEAFF. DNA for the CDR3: TGTGCCAGCAGTTACTCCGCAGGGCTCGAGCCGAAGACTGAAGCTTTCTTT.